The 27 T cell receptor beta chains given below trace back to one sample, sequenced in a study of shared clonotypes between healthy human individuals. Some clones are missing from TCRdb's copy, which holds only in-frame ones; the method was immunoSEQ multiplex PCR. The sample lists some 550,000 clones, 95% to 98% occurring once. The sample comprised naive CD4+ T cells sorted from blood. Documented subset: CD45RA+ positively selected. The receptors were sampled from a woman aged 25-40 years in good health.

The V call is TRBV7-2, the J call TRBJ2-2, with TRBD2 matching over 10 bases. The germline V gene has CDR1 SGHTA and CDR2 FQGNSA. CDR3 length: 16 amino acids. Trimming cost V 5 bases and J 6 bases; bases outside gene matches: 9. CDR3: CASSTQLAGAAGELFF. Here the CDR3 DNA reads TGTGCCAGCAGCACGCAGCTAGCGGGAGCGGCCGGGGAGCTGTTTTTT.

This chain uses TRBV19 with TRBJ1-2; D is uncertain. The CDR3 extends over 15 amino acids. Germline values: CDR1 LNHDA, CDR2 SQIVND (reference sequence). V shed 3 bases and J shed 5 bases, with 16 bases lying between them. Here the CDR3 DNA reads TGTGCCAGTAGTATCCAGGACGTTACGCTATATGGCTACACCTTC. This encodes CASSIQDVTLYGYTF.

V and J are TRBV27 and TRBJ1-2; D is undetermined. Trimming stripped 0 bases from V and 0 bases from J, with 5 bases between. CDR3 length: 14 residues. Germline V CDR1 and CDR2: MNHEY, SMNVEV (reference sequence). CDR3 amino acids: CASSLSGPNYGYTF. In DNA form, the CDR3 reads TGTGCCAGCAGTTTATCAGGACCTAACTATGGCTACACCTTC.

V is TRBV9 and J is TRBJ2-1; D may match TRBD1 or TRBD2 (6 bases each). This CDR3 region has 15 residues. Germline CDR1 SGDLS, CDR2 YYNGEE. Trimming removed 6 bases at V and 6 bases at J, with 19 bases between. CDR3 DNA sequence: TGTGCCAGCACTACGGGGGCTTCGAGTATCAATGAGCAGTTCTTC. As protein: CASTTGASSINEQFF.

The chain joins TRBV27 to TRBJ1-1; D is perhaps TRBD1 (6 bases). Trimming stripped 3 bases from V and 4 bases from J, with 12 bases between. This CDR3 comprises 14 residues. Germline values: CDR1 MNHEY, CDR2 SMNVEV (reference sequence). The CDR3 sequence: CASSFDRSSTEAFF. CDR3 nucleotide sequence: TGTGCCAGCAGTTTCGACAGGTCAAGCACTGAAGCTTTCTTT.

V gene TRBV21-1 combines with J gene TRBJ2-7; the table gives TRBD1 as D, unverified against the DNA. TRBV21-1 is given as a pseudogene. CDR3 length equals 13 residues. The CDR3 DNA follows: TGTGCCAGCATCACAGGGTCTTCCCACGAGCAGTACTTC. Translation gives CASITGSSHEQYF.

J is TRBJ2-5 and V is TRBV2; 9 bases map to TRBD1. The junction had 27 bases not matched to a gene; V was cut back by 8 bases and J by 5 bases. CDR1 is SNHLY, CDR2 FYNNEI, per germline. The CDR3 spans 20 residues. This CDR3 is CASGMTRDRDGILPWETQYF. For the CDR3, the DNA is TGTGCCAGCGGAATGACCCGGGACAGGGATGGAATACTCCCTTGGGAGACCCAGTACTTC.

V usage is TRBV7-2 and J usage is TRBJ2-3, with D perhaps being TRBD1 or TRBD2 (6 bases each). Germline lookup yields CDR1 SGHTA and CDR2 FQGNSA. V was clipped by 5 bases and J by 2 bases, with 20 bases between them. The CDR3 has 17 residues. CDR3 sequence reads: CASSHPRGPRPTDTQYF. The CDR3 region has the DNA TGTGCCAGCAGCCACCCACGGGGGCCCCGCCCCACAGATACGCAGTATTTT.

The chain is built from TRBV7-9 and TRBJ2-7; D gene uncertain. CDR1 and CDR2 (germline): SEHNR, FQNEAQ (reference sequence). The CDR3 is 14 amino acids. Trimming took off 3 bases at V and 1 base at J, with 10 bases between the two ends. The CDR3 spells CASSLGVGSYEQYF. The CDR3 DNA reads as TGTGCCAGCAGCTTGGGCGTAGGATCCTACGAGCAGTACTTC.

The chain recombines TRBV28 with TRBJ2-4, with D hard to call. This CDR3 comprises 15 residues. V lost 5 bases and J 0 bases, leaving 11 bases between the germline ends. The germline V gene has CDR1 MDHEN and CDR2 SYDVKM. CDR3 loop: CASSSAALAKNIQYF. The CDR3 bases are TGTGCCAGCAGTAGCGCTGCCTTAGCCAAAAACATTCAGTACTTC. Together with reference TRBV28 and TRBJ2-4, the CDR3 gives the full variable domain: DVKVTQSSRYLVKRTGEKVFLECVQDMDHENMFWYRQDPGLGLRLIYFSYDVKMKEKGDIPEGYSVSREKKERFSLILESASTNQTSMYLCASSSAALAKNIQYFGAGTRLSVL.

This clone was recorded only once. The V gene is TRBV5-6, the J gene TRBJ1-1; 9 nucleotides agree with TRBD1. J lost 0 bases, V lost 2 bases, and 2 bases had no gene match. Germline V gives CDR1 SGHDT, CDR2 YYEEEE. CDR3 length: 15 amino acids. CDR3 coding DNA: TGTGCCAGCAGCTTTACAGGGGGCGTGAACACTGAAGCTTTCTTT. It encodes CASSFTGGVNTEAFF.

J is TRBJ2-5 and V is TRBV19; TRBD1 matches 10 bases. This CDR3 region has 13 residues. Looked up from germline, CDR1 is LNHDA and CDR2 is SQIVND (reference sequence). The ends lost 7 bases at V and 7 bases at J; junction bases unmatched: 6. The CDR3 loop is CASKGTGDGTQYF. The CDR3 nucleotides are TGTGCCAGTAAGGGGACAGGGGATGGGACCCAGTACTTC.

The chain couples TRBV21-1 to TRBJ2-7; TRBD2 reflects the table's D call only, with no check against the DNA. TRBV21-1 is noted as a pseudogene. The CDR3 has 20 residues. CDR3 DNA sequence: TGTGCCAGCAGCAAACCCCGACCCGGGACTAGCGCCGAGATCTCCTACGAGCAGTACTTC. This gives the protein CASSKPRPGTSAEISYEQYF.

The gene calls are TRBV11-2 and TRBJ2-7; D may be TRBD1 or TRBD2 (6 bases each). Germline V gene sequence: CDR1 SGHAT, CDR2 FQNNGV. V was pared by 2 bases and J by 2 bases, with 13 bases between. The CDR3 is 15 amino acids. CDR3 nucleotide sequence: TGTGCCAGCAGCTTAAGGTGGGGGGCCACCTACGAGCAGTACTTC. Its translation: CASSLRWGATYEQYF.

The chain has TRBV28 and TRBJ1-2; TRBD1 aligns across 8 bases. Germline CDR1 is MDHEN and CDR2 is SYDVKM. CDR3 length: 13 residues. J gave up 3 bases and V 8 bases, and 5 bases lay outside the gene matches. The CDR3: CASGQGMDYGYTF. The CDR3 DNA sequence: TGTGCCAGCGGACAGGGAATGGACTATGGCTACACCTTC.

CDR3 nucleotides: TGTGCCAGCAGTCCCGGCGGACTACCTCACTCCTACGAGCAGTACTTC. Its protein product is CASSPGGLPHSYEQYF. V gene TRBV28 combines with J gene TRBJ2-7; possibly TRBD2 for D (6 bases). CDR3 length: 16 residues. CDR1 MDHEN and CDR2 SYDVKM come from the germline V gene. With 5 bases removed from V and 0 bases from J, the gap between germline ends came to 17 bases.

The CDR3 loop is CASSLASGSDYEQYF. The CDR3 DNA sequence: TGTGCCAGCAGCTTGGCTAGCGGGAGCGACTACGAGCAGTACTTC. The gene calls are TRBV5-4 and TRBJ2-7, with 10 bases fitting TRBD2. CDR1 and CDR2 (germline): SGHNT, YYREEE (reference sequence). The CDR3 covers 15 residues. V lost 0 bases to trimming and J lost 3 bases; unmatched junction nucleotides: 3.

The chain combines TRBV7-9 with TRBJ2-5; 12 nucleotides agree with TRBD1. Germline CDR1 reads SEHNR; CDR2 reads FQNEAQ (reference sequence). The CDR3 runs to 15 residues. V lost 5 bases to trimming and J lost 5 bases; unmatched junction nucleotides: 6. The DNA for the CDR3 is TGTGCCAGCAGCGCCGGGACAGGGGGCGATGAGACCCAGTACTTC. Translating it yields CASSAGTGGDETQYF.

The V call is TRBV7-9, the J call TRBJ1-4; D gene uncertain. Germline CDR1 and CDR2: SEHNR and FQNEAQ (reference sequence). This CDR3 is built from 12 residues. The V and J ends lost 3 bases and 8 bases respectively, with 7 bases between them. The CDR3 nucleotides are TGTGCCAGCAGCTTCGCGGACGAAAAACTGTTTTTT. Translated, it gives CASSFADEKLFF. Combining the CDR3 with reference TRBV7-9 and TRBJ1-4 gives the whole variable domain DTGVSQNPRHKITKRGQNVTFRCDPISEHNRLYWYRQTLGQGPEFLTYFQNEAQLEKSRLLSDRFSAERPKGSFSTLEIQRTEQGDSAMYLCASSFADEKLFFGSGTQLSVL.

The chain couples TRBV6-1 to TRBJ2-7; D not certain. V lost 5 bases and J 0 bases, leaving 8 bases between the germline ends. The CDR3 length is 13 residues. CDR1 is MNHNS, CDR2 SASEGT, per germline. DNA of the CDR3: TGTGCCAGCAGTCCCCAGCGCTCCTACGAGCAGTACTTC. Translating it yields CASSPQRSYEQYF.

The chain employs TRBV10-2 and TRBJ2-2; maybe TRBD2 (6 bases). CDR1 WSHSY and CDR2 SAAADI come from the germline V gene. The V end was cut by 1 base, the J end by 4 bases, with 13 bases between. The CDR3 is 16 amino acids. The CDR3, as DNA: TGCGCCAGCAGTGAGTGGAGGGCAGGGATCACCGGGGAGCTGTTTTTT. Protein sequence: CASSEWRAGITGELFF.

This rearrangement joins TRBV4-1 to TRBJ1-4; D call uncertain. The V end was cut by 0 bases, the J end by 7 bases, with 12 bases between. The germline V gene encodes CDR1 MGHRA and CDR2 YSYEKL. This CDR3 region has 15 residues. CDR3 loop: CASSQEPATTEKLFF. CDR3 sequence (DNA): TGCGCCAGCAGCCAAGAGCCAGCCACAACTGAAAAACTGTTTTTT.

The V call is TRBV27, the J call TRBJ1-1; unclear D gene. The CDR3 extends over 13 amino acids. Trimming stripped 9 bases from V and 1 base from J, with 12 bases between. Germline-derived CDR1 and CDR2 are MNHEY and SMNVEV (reference sequence). The CDR3 DNA follows: TGTGCCAGTCGTACCAGATGGAACACTGAAGCTTTCTTT. Translated: CASRTRWNTEAFF.

The J gene is TRBJ2-1, the V gene TRBV4-2; 11 nucleotides match TRBD2. Germline CDR1 reads LGHNA; CDR2 reads YNFKEQ. This CDR3 contains 18 residues. Losses at the gene ends were 4 bases for V and 1 base for J; bases not matched to a gene: 9. CDR3 protein: CASSPNHLAGGSYNEQFF. The DNA of the CDR3 is TGTGCCAGCAGCCCGAACCACCTAGCGGGGGGATCCTACAATGAGCAGTTCTTC.

The rearrangement uses TRBV5-1 and TRBJ2-7; D tentatively fits TRBD1 or TRBD2 (6 bases each). With 0 bases removed from V and 1 base from J, the gap between germline ends came to 11 bases. CDR3 length equals 15 residues. CDR1 is SGHRS and CDR2 is YFSETQ in the germline V gene. The CDR3 bases are TGCGCCAGCAGCTTGGAAGGGGGGCTATCCTACGAGCAGTACTTC. Its translation: CASSLEGGLSYEQYF. Variable domain in full (rest from reference TRBV5-1 and TRBJ2-7): KAGVTQTPRYLIKTRGQQVTLSCSPISGHRSVSWYQQTPGQGLQFLFEYFSETQRNKGNFPGRFSGRQFSNSRSEMNVSTLELGDSALYLCASSLEGGLSYEQYFGPGTRLTVT.

The chain is built from TRBV7-9 and TRBJ2-5; no clear D gene. The J call may not be correct, given that the DNA end is closer to TRBJ2-7. This CDR3 comprises 13 residues. Germline V gene data show CDR1 as SEHNR and CDR2 as FQNEAQ (reference sequence). As DNA, the CDR3 is TGTGCCAGCAGCTTCGGGTCAGCCTCCGAGCAGTACTTC. This translates into CASSFGSASEQYF.

CDR3 sequence: CASFRLAGSTDTQYF. DNA for the CDR3: TGTGCCAGCTTCCGACTAGCGGGAAGCACAGATACGCAGTATTTT. The rearrangement links TRBV6-1 to TRBJ2-3; TRBD2 matches 11 bases. Germline CDR1 MNHNS, CDR2 SASEGT. Losses at the gene ends were 8 bases for V and 0 bases for J; bases not matched to a gene: 4. The CDR3 is made up of 15 amino acids.